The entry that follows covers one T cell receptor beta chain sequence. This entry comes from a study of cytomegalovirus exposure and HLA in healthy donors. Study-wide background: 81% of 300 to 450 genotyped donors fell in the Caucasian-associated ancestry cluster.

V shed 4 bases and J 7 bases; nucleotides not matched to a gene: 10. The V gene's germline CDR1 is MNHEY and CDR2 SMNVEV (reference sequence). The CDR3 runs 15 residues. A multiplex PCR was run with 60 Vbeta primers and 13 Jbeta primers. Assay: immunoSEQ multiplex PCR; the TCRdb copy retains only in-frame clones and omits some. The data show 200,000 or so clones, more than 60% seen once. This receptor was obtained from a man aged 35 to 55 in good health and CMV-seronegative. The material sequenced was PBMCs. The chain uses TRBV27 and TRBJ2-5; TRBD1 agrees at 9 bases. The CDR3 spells CASSSGTGQGRTQYF. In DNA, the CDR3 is TGTGCCAGCAGTTCAGGGACAGGGCAGGGTAGGACCCAGTACTTC.